These T cell receptor beta chains were read from a single sample in a study of neoadjuvant anti-PD-1 for oral cavity cancer. Libraries were prepared by immunoSEQ multiplex PCR; TCRdb keeps only in-frame clonotypes and omits some of them. This table holds fewer than 40,000 clones, approximately 87% found once. This material consisted of PBMCs, taken before nivolumab (anti-PD-1) treatment. The receptors come from a person aged 40 to 85 with oral cavity squamous cell carcinoma. Both conserved end residues are part of each CDR3. Each record gives: CDR3 DNA, CDR3 protein, V gene, J gene, clone size, D gene. The D gene is left open where the match is weak. Part of the rows lack a size; the others show once, few, many or a class for expanded clones.

TGTGCCAGCAGCTTAGAGCTAGGGACAGGGTGGAATGAGCAGTTCTTC	CASSLELGTGWNEQFF	TRBV7-2	TRBJ2-1	.	TRBD1
TGTGCCAGCAGCGTGCCAACAGGACCGAACACTGAAGCTTTCTTT	CASSVPTGPNTEAFF	TRBV9	TRBJ1-1	.	.
TGCGCCAGCAGTGAGTCTTTAAGACGGGACTATGGCTACACCTTC	CASSESLRRDYGYTF	TRBV10-1	TRBJ1-2	.	.
TGTGCCAGCAGCTTAGCGTTACTAGCGGATGACGCTCAGTACTTC	CASSLALLADDAQYF	TRBV11-1	TRBJ2-4	.	TRBD2
TGTGCCAGCAGCCACGGCCTGACTAGCGGGATCTACGAGCAGTACTTC	CASSHGLTSGIYEQYF	TRBV5-4	TRBJ2-7	.	TRBD2
TGTGCCAGCAGCTCCCTTGGTGGTCCACAGACCCAGTACTTC	CASSSLGGPQTQYF	TRBV7-2	TRBJ2-5	.	.
TGTGCCAGCAGTTACTCGAATTTTGGAGACACCGGGGAGCTGTTTTTT	CASSYSNFGDTGELFF	TRBV6-5	TRBJ2-2	.	.
TGTGCCAGCAGTTACTCCCAGACACCTAATGAAAAACTGTTTTTT	CASSYSQTPNEKLFF	TRBV6-5	TRBJ1-4	medium-sized	.
TGTGCCAGCAGTTTATCCCTACAGGGCCTCAGACCTTTCTTT	CASSLSLQGLRPFF	TRBV28	TRBJ1-1	.	.
TGTGCCAGCAGTTCCCCGGGAGGGCTTCTTCAAGAGACCCAGTACTTC	CASSSPGGLLQETQYF	TRBV27	TRBJ2-5	.	TRBD2